Below, one T cell receptor beta chain is given with its context. The data belong to a study of T cell responses to AZD1222 COVID-19 vaccine. The CDR3 sequence is 16 residues long. The V end was cut by 3 bases, the J end by 6 bases, with 21 bases between. The germline V gene encodes CDR1 KGHSH and CDR2 LQKENI. TCRdb's table, derived via immunoSEQ multiplex PCR, lists solely in-frame clones and lacks some. Among around 130,000 clones, around 94% were seen once, and the ten largest hold roughly 6.6%. The specimen was peripheral blood, collected on day 0 of AZD1222 vaccination. This clonotype originated in an adult in good health. The genes are TRBV18 and TRBJ2-7; maybe TRBD2 (6 bases). This CDR3 is CASSPPAGSGSAEQYF. Here the CDR3 DNA reads TGTGCCAGCTCACCCCCCGCGGGATCAGGGAGCGCCGAGCAGTACTTC.